This entry is about one T cell receptor (beta chain). Its antigen remains unknown. The CDR3 has 15 residues. Trimming removed 4 bases from V and 0 bases from J, with 11 bases in between. Germline assignment: CDR1 SGHNT and CDR2 YYREEE (reference sequence). The data stem from a study of cytomegalovirus exposure and HLA in healthy donors. Study conclusions and caveats: Among TCR beta chains, those listed as cytomegalovirus-associated numbered over 150. Reportedly, TCR beta sequences accurately predicted HLA-A and HLA-B alleles in most subjects. TCR beta V segments were, for the most part, productive about 87% or about 30% of the time in an earlier analysis.

The PCR used 60 Vbeta and 13 Jbeta primers. TCRdb keeps only in-frame clones here, not all; method: immunoSEQ multiplex PCR. This table holds almost 85,000 clones, approximately 78% found once. Source material: PBMCs. The chain carries TRBV5-4 and TRBJ2-1, with D possibly being TRBD2 (6 bases). This TCR derives from a male donor in good health and CMV-seropositive. CDR3 sequence: CASSHSGFSYNEQFF. For the CDR3, the DNA is TGTGCCAGCAGCCATAGCGGTTTCTCCTACAATGAGCAGTTCTTC. The full variable domain, in which reference TRBV5-4 and TRBJ2-1 provide the parts outside the CDR3, is ETGVTQSPTHLIKTRGQQVTLRCSSQSGHNTVSWYQQALGQGPQFIFQYYREEENGRGNFPPRFSGLQFPNYSSELNVNALELDDSALYLCASSHSGFSYNEQFFGPGTRLTVL.